This TCR beta chain came from a study of cytotoxic CD8 clonotypes in ibrutinib-treated CLL. V gave up 4 bases and J gave up 1 base, with 25 bases separating them. The CDR3 runs 19 residues. Sequencing used immunoSEQ multiplex PCR; TCRdb keeps in-frame clones, though not all of them. The repertoire includes some 58,000 clones, roughly 71% of them detected once, and roughly 45% sits in the top ten. The specimen comprised PBMCs, sampled after 12 months of ibrutinib treatment. The chain is built from TRBV23-1 and TRBJ1-2; D unresolved. TRBV23-1 is an open reading frame whose function is uncertain. This receptor was taken from a human donor with chronic lymphocytic leukemia. The CDR3 DNA reads TGCGCCAGCAGTCGCCCGGCGTGTACGGCCTCAATGGTTAACTATGGCTACACCTTC. Residues: CASSRPACTASMVNYGYTF.